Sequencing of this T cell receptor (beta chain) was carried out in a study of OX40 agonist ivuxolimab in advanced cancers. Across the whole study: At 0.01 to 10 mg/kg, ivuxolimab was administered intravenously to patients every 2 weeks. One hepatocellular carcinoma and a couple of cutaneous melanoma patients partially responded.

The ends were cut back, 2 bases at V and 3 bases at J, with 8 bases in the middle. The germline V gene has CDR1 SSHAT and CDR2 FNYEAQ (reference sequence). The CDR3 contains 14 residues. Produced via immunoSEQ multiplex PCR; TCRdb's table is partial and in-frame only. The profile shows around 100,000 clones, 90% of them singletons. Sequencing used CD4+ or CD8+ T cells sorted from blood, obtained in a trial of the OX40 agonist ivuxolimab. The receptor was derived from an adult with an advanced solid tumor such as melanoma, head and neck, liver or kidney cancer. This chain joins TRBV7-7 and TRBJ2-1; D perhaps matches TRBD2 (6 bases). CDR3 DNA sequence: TGTGCCAGCAGCTTAAACGGGGGCTACAATGAGCAGTTCTTC. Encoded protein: CASSLNGGYNEQFF.